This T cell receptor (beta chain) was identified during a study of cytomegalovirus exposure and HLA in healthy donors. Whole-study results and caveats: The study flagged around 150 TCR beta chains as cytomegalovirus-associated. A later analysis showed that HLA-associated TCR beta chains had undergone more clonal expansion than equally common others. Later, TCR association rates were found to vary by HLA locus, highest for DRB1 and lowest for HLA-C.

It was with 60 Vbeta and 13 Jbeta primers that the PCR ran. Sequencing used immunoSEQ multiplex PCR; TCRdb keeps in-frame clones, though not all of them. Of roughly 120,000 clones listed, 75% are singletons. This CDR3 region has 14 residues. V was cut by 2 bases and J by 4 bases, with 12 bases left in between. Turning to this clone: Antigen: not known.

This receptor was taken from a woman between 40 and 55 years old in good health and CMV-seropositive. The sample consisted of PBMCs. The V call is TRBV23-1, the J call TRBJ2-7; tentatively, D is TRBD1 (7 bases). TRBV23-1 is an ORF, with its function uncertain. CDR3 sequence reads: CASSQPTGRYEQYF. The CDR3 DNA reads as TGCGCCAGCAGTCAACCGACAGGGAGGTACGAGCAGTACTTC.